Listed below are T cell receptor beta chains from one sample, sequenced in a study of T cells in Graves' hyperthyroidism and ophthalmopathy. TCRdb reprocessed the multiplex PCR reads with MiXCR, giving one entry per CDR3 protein. The table lists approximately 430,000 distinct CDR3 sequences, 15% to 19% of them singletons. Sequenced input: blood. These TCRs come from a woman aged 18-29 years with Graves' hyperthyroidism. The CDR3 runs from the conserved cysteine through the conserved F or W. A D gene is named only where the DNA matches it firmly. Part of the rows lack a size; the others show once, few, many or a class for expanded clones.

V	J	size	D	DNA	CDR3
TRBV9	TRBJ2-7	many	NA	TGTGCCAGCAGCGTAGAAGGACGCAAACACGAGCAGTACTTC	CASSVEGRKHEQYF
TRBV6-1	TRBJ2-7	many	NA	TGTGCCAGCAGGGTACGTTTGCCCTACGAGCAGTACTTC	CASRVRLPYEQYF
TRBV4-3	TRBJ2-7	few	NA	TGCGCCAGCAGCCAAGATCTACAGGGTCCTTACGAGCAGTACTTC	CASSQDLQGPYEQYF
TRBV7-9	TRBJ1-5	NA	NA	TGTGCCAGCAGCGAGAATACAGGTTCAAATCAGCCCCAGCATTTT	CASSENTGSNQPQHF
TRBV2	TRBJ1-1	many	NA	TGTGCCAGCACGGGTTGGGAGAACACTGAAGCTTTCTTT	CASTGWENTEAFF
TRBV11-2	TRBJ2-4	NA	NA	TGTGCCAGCAGCTTTTCAGGGTATGAGGCCAAAAACATTCAGTACTTC	CASSFSGYEAKNIQYF
TRBV20-1	TRBJ1-5	few	NA	TGCAGTGCTACACCTCATCGTATTGGACTAGATCAGCCCCAGCATTTT	CSATPHRIGLDQPQHF
TRBV7-2	TRBJ2-4	many	NA	TGTGCCAGCAGCCCCTCGGGGGGCGGACGGTTGAAAAACATTCAGTACTTC	CASSPSGGGRLKNIQYF
TRBV6-1	TRBJ2-2	few	TRBD1	TGTGCCAGCAACAGGGGACCCACCGGGGAGCTGTTTTTT	CASNRGPTGELFF
TRBV5-4	TRBJ2-3	few	TRBD2	TGTGCCAGCAGCCTGACGGGGGGAGATACGCAGTATTTT	CASSLTGGDTQYF
TRBV18	TRBJ1-2	many	NA	TGTGCCAGCTCCGGTCGTAATGGGGGGGCCGATGGCTACACCTTC	CASSGRNGGADGYTF
TRBV10-2	TRBJ1-2	many	NA	TGCGCCAGCAGGCCAGGGGCCACCTATGGCTACACCTTC	CASRPGATYGYTF
TRBV3-1	TRBJ2-2	few	NA	TGTGCCAGCAGCAAGAGTGGGACCGGGGAGCTGTTTTTT	CASSKSGTGELFF
TRBV20-1	TRBJ1-1	many	NA	TGCAGTGCTATACCGACAGAGATGAACACTGAAGCTTTCTTT	CSAIPTEMNTEAFF
TRBV29-1	TRBJ2-5	NA	NA	TGCAGCGTTTCAACATGGCAAGAGACCCAGTACTTC	CSVSTWQETQYF
TRBV6-1	TRBJ2-7	NA	NA	TGTGCCAGCAGTGAAGTTCAGGGGGGGCGCGAGCAGTACTTC	CASSEVQGGREQYF
TRBV5-4	TRBJ2-3	NA	NA	TGTGCCAGCAGCTTTGGCAGGCGAAGCACAGATACGCAGTATTTT	CASSFGRRSTDTQYF
TRBV6-2/TRBV6-3	TRBJ1-4	few	NA	TGTGCCAGCAGTTACTCGAGGAGACAGGTTGCAACTAATGAAAAACTGTTTTTT	CASSYSRRQVATNEKLFF
TRBV29-1	TRBJ2-5	few	TRBD1	TGCAGCGTTTCGACAGGGGCCAACCAAGAGACCCAGTACTTC	CSVSTGANQETQYF
TRBV29-1	TRBJ2-1	few	NA	TGCAGCGCAGGTGGTGGGAGAAGCTCCTACAATGAGCAGTTCTTC	CSAGGGRSSYNEQFF
TRBV20-1	TRBJ2-1	many	TRBD2	TGCAGTGCTGCTCTAGCGGGAGATTGGAATGAGCAGTTCTTC	CSAALAGDWNEQFF
TRBV4-3	TRBJ2-5	many	TRBD2	TGCGCCAGCAGCCAACGACTAGCGGGGGGCCAAGAGACCCAGTACTTC	CASSQRLAGGQETQYF
TRBV24-1	TRBJ1-4	few	NA	TGTGCCACCAGTGAACCGGGACCTAATGAAAAACTGTTTTTT	CATSEPGPNEKLFF
TRBV3-1	TRBJ1-6	NA	NA	TGTGCCAGCAGCTTGCGGCGGTCACCCCTCCACTTT	CASSLRRSPLHF
TRBV2	TRBJ2-1	many	TRBD2	TGTGCCAGCAGGGCCGGGACTAGGGTCCATGAGCAGTTCTTC	CASRAGTRVHEQFF
TRBV10-3	TRBJ2-6	NA	NA	TGTGCCATCAGACAAGACAGGAAGGCTGGGGCCAACGTCCTGACTTTC	CAIRQDRKAGANVLTF
TRBV7-8	TRBJ2-1	NA	NA	TGTGCCAGCAGCTTAGATTATAATAGGCCTGAGCAGTTCTTC	CASSLDYNRPEQFF
TRBV20-1	TRBJ2-2	many	NA	TGCAGTGCTATTAACAGATTGAACACCGGGGAGCTGTTTTTT	CSAINRLNTGELFF
TRBV28	TRBJ2-5	many	TRBD2	TGTGCCAGCAGTTTAGGGTCTTCGGGGGGGGGCCAGACCCAGTACTTC	CASSLGSSGGGQTQYF
TRBV27	TRBJ2-5	few	NA	TGTGCCAGCAGATTCGACGGGTGGGGCATAGAGACCCAGTACTTC	CASRFDGWGIETQYF
TRBV2	TRBJ1-4	many	NA	TGTGCCAGCAGTGGCGTCGGGTCATCTAATGAAAAACTGTTTTTT	CASSGVGSSNEKLFF
TRBV20-1	TRBJ2-2	few	NA	TGCAGTGCTCCGGGGTTTATAGCCGGGGAGCTGTTTTTT	CSAPGFIAGELFF
TRBV2	TRBJ2-7	many	TRBD1	TGTGCCAGCACTCTGACAGGGGGACTTTCCTACGAGCAGTACTTC	CASTLTGGLSYEQYF
TRBV20-1	TRBJ1-1	many	NA	TGCAGTGCTCGGTGGAAGGGAGGGACTGAAGCTTTCTTT	CSARWKGGTEAFF
TRBV11-2	TRBJ1-2	few	NA	TGTGCCAGCAGCTTTCGGGGGACCTTCGAGAGTGGCTACACCTTC	CASSFRGTFESGYTF
TRBV27	TRBJ1-2	many	NA	TGTGCCAGCAGTTTGAGTCCGACTTCGAGCTACACCTTC	CASSLSPTSSYTF
TRBV6-2/TRBV6-3	TRBJ1-4	NA	NA	TGTGCCAGCAGTTACGACGGGAGTGGAACTAATGAAAAACTGTTTTTT	CASSYDGSGTNEKLFF
TRBV19	TRBJ2-2	few	NA	TGTGCCAGTAGCATAACAGGGTACACCGGGGAGCTGTTTTTT	CASSITGYTGELFF
TRBV12-3/TRBV12-4	TRBJ2-5	few	TRBD2	TGTGCCAGCAGTCCACGGGGTATGGGGGGGGGGAGGGAGACCCAGTACTTC	CASSPRGMGGGRETQYF
TRBV18	TRBJ2-2	NA	TRBD2	TGTGCCAGCTCACGCGGACTAGCGGGAGGAGATTCCGGGGAGCTGTTTTTT	CASSRGLAGGDSGELFF
TRBV5-1	TRBJ2-5	few	NA	TGCGCCAGCAGCTTGGTTTTACAGCCTGGCAGGAGCGGCTCCCAAGAGACCCAGTACTTC	CASSLVLQPGRSGSQETQYF
TRBV20-1	TRBJ2-3	few	TRBD2	TGCAGTGCCGGAACTGTAGCGGGAGGGCCCGGAGATACGCAGTATTTT	CSAGTVAGGPGDTQYF
TRBV7-2	TRBJ2-6	NA	NA	TGTGCCAGCAGCCTCCCACGGGGTTCATCCGGGGCCAACGTCCTGACTTTC	CASSLPRGSSGANVLTF
TRBV20-1	TRBJ2-5	many	NA	TGCAGTGCAGGACAGAAGGAGATCCAGTACTTC	CSAGQKEIQYF
TRBV7-2	TRBJ1-5	NA	TRBD1	TGTGCCAGCAAGGGGGGACAGGGTAGCAATCAGCCCCAGCATTTT	CASKGGQGSNQPQHF
TRBV18	TRBJ1-3	NA	NA	TGTGCCAGCTCACCACCGGGGATGTCAGGTGGAAACACCATATATTTT	CASSPPGMSGGNTIYF
TRBV14	TRBJ2-1	few	TRBD2	TGTGCCAGCAGCTACCTAGCGGGAGAAAGCAATGAGCAGTTCTTC	CASSYLAGESNEQFF
TRBV20-1	TRBJ2-7	few	TRBD1	TGCAGTGCCATGGACAGGGGGACCACCTACGAGCAGTACTTC	CSAMDRGTTYEQYF
TRBV19	TRBJ2-7	few	NA	TGTGCCAGTAGCCCAGGGACCCTCCGCTACGAGCAGTACTTC	CASSPGTLRYEQYF
TRBV28	TRBJ2-7	many	TRBD1	TGTGCCAGCAGCCGCGGGACAGGGCGTCGTTACGAGCAGTACTTC	CASSRGTGRRYEQYF
TRBV27	TRBJ1-5	NA	NA	TGTGCCAGCAGTTTTGTGGGGCAGAGGGATCAGCCCCAGCATTTT	CASSFVGQRDQPQHF
TRBV28	TRBJ1-5	few	NA	TGTGCCAGCAGTCCACTGGCGGATCAGCCCCAGCATTTT	CASSPLADQPQHF